The 30 T cell receptor beta chains in this list originate from one sample, sequenced in a study of cytomegalovirus exposure and HLA in healthy donors. This PCR relied on a set of 60 Vbeta primers and 13 Jbeta primers. This table comes from immunoSEQ multiplex PCR, and its TCRdb copy is limited to in-frame clones, with some not included. The sample lists about 120,000 clones, 75% to 80% seen once, with 3% to 4% in the top ten. Sample: PBMCs. The receptors shown here come from a woman in her twenties or thirties in good health and CMV-seropositive.

This sequence joins TRBV2 and TRBJ1-4; D not certain. Between the trimmed V and J ends, which lost 6 bases and 2 bases, there was a span of 10 bases. In germline, CDR1 is SNHLY, CDR2 FYNNEI. CDR3 length equals 14 residues. The CDR3 DNA reads TGTGCCAGCAGACGACATACCACTAATGAAAAACTGTTTTTT. It specifies CASRRHTTNEKLFF. Filled out from reference TRBV2 and TRBJ1-4, the complete variable domain reads EPEVTQTPSHQVTQMGQEVILRCVPISNHLYFYWYRQILGQKVEFLVSFYNNEISEKSEIFDDQFSVERPDGSNFTLKIRSTKLEDSAMYFCASRRHTTNEKLFFGSGTQLSVL.

Only a few counts were recorded for this clone. V usage is TRBV5-1 and J usage is TRBJ1-2; 7 bases are a match to TRBD1. CDR1 is SGHRS, CDR2 YFSETQ, per germline. The CDR3 totals 14 residues. Unmatched junction bases numbered 9, after V lost 6 bases and J lost 4 bases. In DNA, the CDR3 is TGCGCCAGCACCCTAGACAGGGAGAGCTATGGCTACACCTTC. Protein sequence: CASTLDRESYGYTF.

V is TRBV6-5 and J is TRBJ2-4; a possible D gene is TRBD2 (5 bases). The CDR3 totals 16 residues. V lost 3 bases and J lost 0, with 12 bases in between. Germline V lookup: CDR1 MNHEY, CDR2 SVGAGI. CDR3 DNA sequence: TGTGCCAGCAGTTATCGGACTGACCTAGCCAAAAACATTCAGTACTTC. Translation gives CASSYRTDLAKNIQYF.

V usage is TRBV7-2 and J usage is TRBJ2-6, with D hard to call. The CDR3 length is 15 residues. Trimming pared 1 base from V and 3 bases from J, leaving 7 bases between. CDR1 is SGHTA and CDR2 is FQGNSA in the germline V gene. In nucleotides, the CDR3 is TGTGCCAGCAGCTTAGTTTACGGTGGGGCCAACGTCCTGACTTTC. Amino acid sequence: CASSLVYGGANVLTF.

This clone was seen more than once but under ten times. The chain carries TRBV5-4 and TRBJ2-3; D is undetermined. V dropped 1 base and J dropped 4 bases, with 10 bases sitting between them. The germline gives CDR1 SGHNT, CDR2 YYREEE (reference sequence). The CDR3 extends over 14 amino acids. DNA of the CDR3: TGTGCCAGCAGCTTGTCTGTTAGTTCAGATACGCAGTATTTT. Translating gives CASSLSVSSDTQYF.

The V gene is TRBV7-3, the J gene TRBJ2-3; TRBD2 agrees at 9 bases. V shed 5 bases, J shed 4 bases, and the junction held 13 bases outside the gene matches. The CDR3 is made up of 17 amino acids. The germline CDR1 and CDR2 sequences are SGHTA and FQGTGA. The CDR3 sequence is CASSPTLGLAYADTQYF. The CDR3 bases are TGTGCCAGCAGCCCCACCCTCGGACTAGCGTATGCAGATACGCAGTATTTT.

The J gene is TRBJ1-1, the V gene TRBV7-2; no reliable D call. V gave up 2 bases and J gave up 11 bases, with 15 bases separating them. This CDR3 spans 13 amino acids. Germline lookup yields CDR1 SGHTA and CDR2 FQGNSA. CDR3 sequence (DNA): TGTGCCAGCAGCTTACGGTTCCCCCCGGGTGCTTTCTTT. Its translation: CASSLRFPPGAFF.

The chain combines TRBV6-1 with TRBJ1-2, with D perhaps matching TRBD1 (6 bases). From germline, CDR1 is MNHNS and CDR2 SASEGT. This CDR3 region has 13 residues. Trimming removed 6 bases from V and 3 bases from J, with 11 bases in between. The CDR3 loop reads CASSGGAYYGYTF. Written as DNA, the CDR3 is TGTGCCAGCAGCGGGGGGGCCTACTATGGCTACACCTTC.

This sequence joins TRBV11-2 and TRBJ2-1; TRBD2 aligns across 13 bases. Germline CDR1 SGHAT, CDR2 FQNNGV. With V trimmed by 5 bases and J by 8 bases, 9 bases remained unmatched. This CDR3 region has 16 residues. CDR3 sequence reads: CASSHSTSGGSDEQFF. CDR3 DNA: TGTGCCAGCAGCCACTCGACTAGCGGGGGGTCGGATGAGCAGTTCTTC.

V gene TRBV9 combines with J gene TRBJ1-6; no reliable D call. The CDR3 is 14 amino acids. The germline gives CDR1 SGDLS, CDR2 YYNGEE. Trimming pared 0 bases from V and 7 bases from J, leaving 8 bases between. DNA of the CDR3: TGTGCCAGCAGCGTAGACACGATAAATTCACCCCTCCACTTT. Amino acids: CASSVDTINSPLHF.

V usage is TRBV29-1 and J usage is TRBJ1-2, with 9 bases that match TRBD1. The V segment lost 5 bases and the J segment 4 bases; nucleotides outside the gene matches: 11. CDR3 length: 15 amino acids. Looked up from germline, CDR1 is SQVTM and CDR2 is ANQGSEA. The CDR3: CSVLLNRGRVYGYTF. The DNA for the CDR3 is TGCAGCGTTTTACTCAACAGGGGGCGCGTCTATGGCTACACCTTC.

This clone has a single count. The V gene is TRBV18, the J gene TRBJ2-5; 8 nucleotides agree with TRBD2. The CDR3 is 14 amino acids. Germline-derived CDR1 and CDR2 are KGHSH and LQKENI. V shed 2 bases, J shed 1 base, and the junction held 0 bases outside the gene matches. The CDR3 DNA reads as TGTGCCAGCTCACCAACTAGCGGCCAAGAGACCCAGTACTTC. This gives the protein CASSPTSGQETQYF.

The rearrangement links TRBV4-2 to TRBJ2-3, with a possible D match to TRBD2 (6 bases). Between the trimmed V and J ends, which lost 0 bases and 0 bases, there was a span of 10 bases. This CDR3 is built from 16 residues. Germline V lookup: CDR1 LGHNA, CDR2 YNFKEQ. The CDR3 sequence: CASSQERGTSTDTQYF. In nucleotides, the CDR3 is TGTGCCAGCAGCCAAGAACGCGGGACTAGCACAGATACGCAGTATTTT.

V gene TRBV30 combines with J gene TRBJ1-1, with 10 bases matching TRBD1. V was clipped by 7 bases and J by 2 bases; unmatched bases: 13. Germline CDR1 reads GTSNPN; CDR2 reads SVGIG (reference sequence). The CDR3 contains 16 residues. The CDR3, as DNA: TGTGCCTTCATCCGGTGGGACAGGGGCTCTAACACTGAAGCTTTCTTT. Its protein product is CAFIRWDRGSNTEAFF.

The chain recombines TRBV15 with TRBJ1-5, with 7 bases lining up with TRBD1. The CDR3 has 15 amino acids. The ends lost 1 base at V and 5 bases at J; junction bases unmatched: 5. CDR1 LNHNV and CDR2 YYDKDF come from the germline V gene (reference sequence). The CDR3 DNA follows: TGTGCCACCAGCAGAGGCGGACAGGTGTATCAGCCCCAGCATTTT. Amino acids: CATSRGGQVYQPQHF. Full variable domain (rest looked up from reference TRBV15 and TRBJ1-5): DAMVIQNPRYQVTQFGKPVTLSCSQTLNHNVMYWYQQKSSQAPKLLFHYYDKDFNNEADTPDNFQSRRPNTSFCFLDIRSPGLGDTAMYLCATSRGGQVYQPQHFGDGTRLSIL.

This chain links TRBV15 with TRBJ1-6; possibly TRBD1 for D (5 bases). V was shortened by 3 bases and J by 10 bases, with 10 bases between the two germline ends. Germline CDR1 LNHNV, CDR2 YYDKDF (reference sequence). The CDR3 totals 13 residues. The CDR3 DNA reads as TGTGCCACCAGCAGGACAGTAGACTCACCCCTCCACTTT. It specifies CATSRTVDSPLHF.

The V and J genes are TRBV2 and TRBJ2-5; 7 bases are shared with TRBD1. In germline, CDR1 is SNHLY, CDR2 FYNNEI. The CDR3 loop spans 14 amino acids. V was clipped by 6 bases and J by 4 bases; unmatched bases: 8. CDR3 nucleotides: TGTGCCAGCAGAGACAGGGTGGTCGGAGAGACCCAGTACTTC. It is translated as CASRDRVVGETQYF.

This clone was recorded a few times. The chain recombines TRBV6-5 with TRBJ2-7; 7 bases line up with TRBD2. Germline loops: CDR1 MNHEY, CDR2 SVGAGI. V was clipped by 5 bases and J by 4 bases; unmatched bases: 8. The CDR3 runs 14 residues. The CDR3 DNA is TGTGCCAGCAGTGAAAGGGGACTAATATACGAGCAGTACTTC. It specifies CASSERGLIYEQYF.

Notes on this clone: One end of the junction does not line up with germline, which may come from a read error. The chain recombines TRBV6-1 with TRBJ2-5; 9 bases agree with TRBD2. The J call could be wrong; TRBJ2-7 is a better fit for the DNA end. CDR1 and CDR2 from the germline V gene are MNHNS and SASEGT. The CDR3 contains 14 residues. The CDR3 spells CASREAGGFYEQYF. The CDR3 coding sequence is TGTGCCAGCAGGGAAGCGGGGGGTTTCTACGAGCAGTACTTC.

The CDR3 loop is CASRPGLVVDTQYF. CDR3 sequence (DNA): TGTGCCAGCAGGCCGGGACTAGTAGTAGATACGCAGTATTTT. V and J are TRBV6-1 and TRBJ2-3, with TRBD2 matching over 8 bases. Germline CDR1 is MNHNS and CDR2 is SASEGT. The V gene end was trimmed by 6 bases and the J gene end by 5 bases; junction bases not matched to a gene: 7. This CDR3 comprises 14 residues.

V is TRBV27 and J is TRBJ1-5; 10 bases line up with TRBD1. The CDR3 is 13 amino acids. Germline CDR1 is MNHEY and CDR2 is SMNVEV (reference sequence). V gave up 6 bases and J gave up 4 bases; unmatched junction bases: 0. Written as DNA, the CDR3 is TGTGCCAGCAGGGGACAGGGGAATCAGCCCCAGCATTTT. Translation: CASRGQGNQPQHF.

This clone was seen a few times. Distinct nucleotide sequences in the sample also encode this CDR3. This rearrangement joins TRBV4-1 to TRBJ2-7; 9 nucleotides agree with TRBD1. J gave up 2 bases and V 3 bases, and 2 bases lay outside the gene matches. CDR1 and CDR2 from the germline V gene are MGHRA and YSYEKL. CDR3 length equals 14 residues. CDR3: CASSHRQGAYEQYF. The CDR3 nucleotides read TGCGCCAGCAGCCATAGACAGGGGGCCTACGAGCAGTACTTC.

V is TRBV28 and J is TRBJ1-5, with D possibly matching TRBD1 (5 bases). V was pared by 7 bases and J by 0 bases, with 13 bases between. This CDR3 is 15 amino acids long. Per the germline V gene, CDR1 is MDHEN and CDR2 is SYDVKM. CDR3 bases: TGTGCCAGCATTACCCTTAGGGGTAGCAATCAGCCCCAGCATTTT. Its protein product is CASITLRGSNQPQHF.

To note about this clone: The junction differs from germline at one of its ends, possibly a read error. V usage is TRBV4-1 and J usage is TRBJ1-2; TRBD1 matches 11 bases. CDR1 is MGHRA and CDR2 is YSYEKL in the germline V gene. The CDR3 runs 13 residues. The CDR3 DNA reads as TGCGCCAGCAGATCCGGACAGGGGGCCCCATGTGCCTTC. It translates to CASRSGQGAPCAF.

In this sample, this clone turned up a few times. V is TRBV5-4 and J is TRBJ2-2; perhaps TRBD1 as D (6 bases). This CDR3 region has 14 residues. The germline V gene has CDR1 SGHNT and CDR2 YYREEE (reference sequence). V lost 3 bases, J lost 7 bases, and 13 bases lay in between. The CDR3 DNA sequence: TGTGCCAGCAGCTATACAGGGCTTCGCGGGGAGCTGTTTTTT. This sequence encodes CASSYTGLRGELFF.

J is TRBJ1-5 and V is TRBV19, with TRBD1 as a possible D gene (5 bases). V was shortened by 7 bases and J by 0 bases, with 19 bases between the two germline ends. The CDR3 length is 17 residues. CDR1 is LNHDA, CDR2 SQIVND, per germline (reference sequence). In nucleotides, the CDR3 is TGTGCCAGTAATAAGGGGTACGGTGGGAATAGCAATCAGCCCCAGCATTTT. Its translation is CASNKGYGGNSNQPQHF.

This chain joins TRBV5-6 and TRBJ1-5; D perhaps matches TRBD1 (5 bases). CDR3 size: 15 residues. The germline CDR1 and CDR2 sequences are SGHDT and YYEEEE. V lost 3 bases, J lost 6 bases, and 16 bases lay in between. CDR3 sequence: CASSSAGRGSQPQHF. CDR3 nucleotide sequence: TGTGCCAGCAGCTCCGCCGGGCGGGGGAGTCAGCCCCAGCATTTT. The variable domain in full, completed from reference TRBV5-6 and TRBJ1-5, reads DAGVTQSPTHLIKTRGQQVTLRCSPKSGHDTVSWYQQALGQGPQFIFQYYEEEERQRGNFPDRFSGHQFPNYSSELNVNALLLGDSALYLCASSSAGRGSQPQHFGDGTRLSIL.

CDR3 bases: TGTGCCAGCAGCTTAGTGGCTAGCGGGGGGAGGACAGATACGCAGTATTTT. Its protein is CASSLVASGGRTDTQYF. V and J are TRBV7-2 and TRBJ2-3, with TRBD2 matching over 11 bases. V lost 1 base and J lost 3; bases outside the gene matches: 6. CDR1 is SGHTA and CDR2 is FQGNSA in the germline V gene. This CDR3 is built from 17 residues.

The rearrangement links TRBV6-1 to TRBJ2-3; the D gene is possibly TRBD1 (6 bases). Deletions cut 6 bases from V and 2 bases from J, with 12 bases between. Germline values: CDR1 MNHNS, CDR2 SASEGT. This CDR3 has 14 amino acids. CDR3 region: CASRGQIATDTQYF. CDR3 nucleotides: TGTGCCAGCAGAGGACAGATTGCCACAGATACGCAGTATTTT.

This chain uses TRBV6-5 with TRBJ2-6; 7 nucleotides match TRBD1. Trimming at V came to 6 bases and at J to 10 bases, leaving 3 bases not matched to a gene. Per the germline V gene, CDR1 is MNHEY and CDR2 is SVGAGI. The CDR3 is made up of 12 amino acids. The CDR3 protein is CASSQTGNVLTF. The CDR3 nucleotides are TGTGCCAGCAGCCAGACAGGGAACGTCCTGACTTTC.